These T cell receptor beta chains were read from a single sample in a study of CD8 T cells in ankylosing spondylitis. TCRdb re-called the 5' RACE reads through MiXCR, storing one row per CDR3 protein. The sample holds 250,000 to 350,000 distinct CDR3 sequences, around 8% seen once. The sample taken for sequencing was blood, either unsorted or a sorted T cell fraction (not recorded which). The receptors originated from a male donor with ankylosing spondylitis. The conserved cysteine and the conserved F or W are not part of the CDR3 here. Each record gives: CDR3 protein, J gene, V gene, D gene, CDR3 length. D genes are given only for firm matches.

ASSIVTGTTGELF,TRBJ2-2,TRBV19,NA,13
ASSSVGLAGVRETQY,TRBJ2-5,TRBV7-2,TRBD2,15
ASSLFSWGGRTEAF,TRBJ1-1,TRBV7-8,NA,14
ASSQDPIGGKNIQY,TRBJ2-4,TRBV3-1,NA,14
ASRDRDSLQY,TRBJ2-7,TRBV5-1,TRBD1,10
ASSLDGTRAYEQY,TRBJ2-7,TRBV5-1,NA,13
ASSRGVALGTEAF,TRBJ1-1,TRBV6-1,NA,13
ASSQLRGAYEQY,TRBJ2-7,TRBV14,NA,12
ASSNLRTSGYYNEQF,TRBJ2-1,TRBV7-2,TRBD2,15
ASSPVRAAEQF,TRBJ2-1,TRBV14,NA,11
ASILPPEGYEKLF,TRBJ1-4,TRBV6-8,NA,13
ASSYILGQAYEQY,TRBJ2-7,TRBV6-5,TRBD1,13
ASSEGPDGYT,TRBJ1-2,TRBV6-1,NA,10
SVVWDNTYEQY,TRBJ2-7,TRBV29-1,NA,11
ASSVASGSYEQF,TRBJ2-1,TRBV9,TRBD2,12
ASSTRASSYNEQF,TRBJ2-1,TRBV27,NA,13
ASSLDRGLLMNTEAF,TRBJ1-1,TRBV12-3/TRBV12-4,TRBD1,15
ASSSRGGAGGQPQH,TRBJ1-5,TRBV4-2,TRBD1,14
ASSLLPNGGGPGYEQY,TRBJ2-7,TRBV5-1,NA,16
SASKKGQGYEQY,TRBJ2-7,TRBV20-1,TRBD1,12
ATSGDTGPLGNQPQH,TRBJ1-5,TRBV15,NA,15
ASSQEGGKDRGEQY,TRBJ2-7,TRBV3-1,TRBD1,14
ASSVLGQEANTGELF,TRBJ2-2,TRBV9,NA,15
ASSHPRDGTQY,TRBJ2-3,TRBV4-1,NA,11
ASSLSRAPAEQY,TRBJ2-7,TRBV11-2,NA,12
ATSRGRVLRTDTQY,TRBJ2-3,TRBV15,NA,14
ASSELSPTYNEQF,TRBJ2-1,TRBV2,NA,13
ASSLTDEQF,TRBJ2-1,TRBV12-3/TRBV12-4,NA,9
ASSRGLADYNEQF,TRBJ2-1,TRBV4-3,TRBD2,13
ASSLLGPRMETQY,TRBJ2-5,TRBV5-1,NA,13
SVDGGGSGANVLT,TRBJ2-6,TRBV29-1,TRBD2,13
ASTQGVGTYEQY,TRBJ2-7,TRBV3-1,TRBD1,12
ASSLADGPQH,TRBJ1-5,TRBV7-9,NA,10
ASNRGYSGNTIY,TRBJ1-3,TRBV30,NA,12
ASSLDGTVTYEQY,TRBJ2-7,TRBV7-6,TRBD1,13
ASSIGEQGARAGANVLT,TRBJ2-6,TRBV19,TRBD1,17
ASGLVIAGNTGELF,TRBJ2-2,TRBV12-5,NA,14
ASSTLGGRGETQY,TRBJ2-5,TRBV19,TRBD2,13
ASSGGATDTQY,TRBJ2-3,TRBV7-7,NA,11
ASSFRDSPYNEQF,TRBJ2-1,TRBV14,TRBD1,13
ASSSSWGAGETQY,TRBJ2-5,TRBV5-1,NA,13
ASSQGASGRLKQY,TRBJ2-7,TRBV7-3,TRBD2,13
ASTALSGNYEQY,TRBJ2-7,TRBV6-1,TRBD2,12
ASSRGTDGYT,TRBJ1-2,TRBV6-5,NA,10
ASSLSDADTQY,TRBJ2-3,TRBV27,NA,11
ASRPSGTVYNEQF,TRBJ2-1,TRBV28,TRBD2,13
ASSLRASLERETQY,TRBJ2-5,TRBV7-9,NA,14
AWSVLPHEQF,TRBJ2-1,TRBV30,NA,10
SARRRQGRPELNEKLF,TRBJ1-4,TRBV20-1,TRBD1,16
SAGTSGRGTDTQY,TRBJ2-3,TRBV20-1,TRBD2,13
ASSLGGTFTDTQY,TRBJ2-3,TRBV7-2,NA,13
ASRLTSGRMKTQY,TRBJ2-5,TRBV28,TRBD2,13
ASSLYGRAAYEQY,TRBJ2-7,TRBV27,TRBD2,13
ASSLVTTNEQF,TRBJ2-1,TRBV7-2,NA,11
SAAKGLGTDTQY,TRBJ2-3,TRBV20-1,NA,12